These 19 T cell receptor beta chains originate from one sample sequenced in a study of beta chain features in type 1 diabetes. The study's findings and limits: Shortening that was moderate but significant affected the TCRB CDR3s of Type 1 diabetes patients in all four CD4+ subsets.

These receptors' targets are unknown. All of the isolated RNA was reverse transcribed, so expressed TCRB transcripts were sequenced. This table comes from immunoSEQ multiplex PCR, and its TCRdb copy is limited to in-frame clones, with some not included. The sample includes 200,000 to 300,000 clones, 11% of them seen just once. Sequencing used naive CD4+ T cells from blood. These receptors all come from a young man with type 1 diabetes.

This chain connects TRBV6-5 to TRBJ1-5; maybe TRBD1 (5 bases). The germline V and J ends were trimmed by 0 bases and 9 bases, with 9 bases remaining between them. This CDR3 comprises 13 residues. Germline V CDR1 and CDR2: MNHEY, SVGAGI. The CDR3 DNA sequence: TGTGCCAGCAGTTACTCCGGGGGAGGGCCCCAGCATTTT. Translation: CASSYSGGGPQHF.

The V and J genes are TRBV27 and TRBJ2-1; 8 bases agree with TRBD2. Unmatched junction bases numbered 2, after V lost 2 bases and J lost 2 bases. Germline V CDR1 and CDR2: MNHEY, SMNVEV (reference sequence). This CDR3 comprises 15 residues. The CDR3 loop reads CASSLRGGTYNEQFF. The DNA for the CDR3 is TGTGCCAGCAGTTTACGGGGGGGAACCTACAATGAGCAGTTCTTC.

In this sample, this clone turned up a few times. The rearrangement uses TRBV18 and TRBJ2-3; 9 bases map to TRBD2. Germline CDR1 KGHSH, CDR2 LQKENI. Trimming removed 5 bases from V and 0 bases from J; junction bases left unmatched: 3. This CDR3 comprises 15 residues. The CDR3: CASSYTSGSTDTQYF. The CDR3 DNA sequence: TGTGCCAGCTCATATACTAGCGGGAGCACAGATACGCAGTATTTT.

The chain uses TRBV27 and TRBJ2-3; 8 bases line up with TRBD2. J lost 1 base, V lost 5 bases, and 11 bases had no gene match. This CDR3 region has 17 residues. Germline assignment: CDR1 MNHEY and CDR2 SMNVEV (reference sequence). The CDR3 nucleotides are TGTGCCAGCAGTCGGAGTCTCCTGCGGGGGGGCACAGATACGCAGTATTTT. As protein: CASSRSLLRGGTDTQYF.

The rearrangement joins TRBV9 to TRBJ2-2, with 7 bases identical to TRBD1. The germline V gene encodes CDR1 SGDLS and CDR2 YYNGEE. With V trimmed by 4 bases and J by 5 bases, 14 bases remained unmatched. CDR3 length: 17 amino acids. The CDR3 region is CASSFPDRAPKTGELFF. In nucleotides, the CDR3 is TGTGCCAGCAGCTTCCCAGACAGGGCTCCAAAAACCGGGGAGCTGTTTTTT. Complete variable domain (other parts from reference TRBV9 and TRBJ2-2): DSGVTQTPKHLITATGQRVTLRCSPRSGDLSVYWYQQSLDQGLQFLIQYYNGEERAKGNILERFSAQQFPDLHSELNLSSLELGDSALYFCASSFPDRAPKTGELFFGEGSRLTVL.

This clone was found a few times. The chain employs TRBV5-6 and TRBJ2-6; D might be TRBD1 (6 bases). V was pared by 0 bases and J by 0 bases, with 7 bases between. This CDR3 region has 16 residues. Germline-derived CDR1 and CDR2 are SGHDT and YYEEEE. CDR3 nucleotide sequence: TGTGCCAGCAGCTTGGGAGGGGGCTCTGGGGCCAACGTCCTGACTTTC. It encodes CASSLGGGSGANVLTF.

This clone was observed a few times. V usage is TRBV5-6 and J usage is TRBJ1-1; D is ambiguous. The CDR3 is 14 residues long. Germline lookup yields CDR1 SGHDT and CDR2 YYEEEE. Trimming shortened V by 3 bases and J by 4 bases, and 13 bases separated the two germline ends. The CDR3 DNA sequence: TGTGCCAGCAGCTCCCTGGACGGGAGCACTGAAGCTTTCTTT. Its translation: CASSSLDGSTEAFF.

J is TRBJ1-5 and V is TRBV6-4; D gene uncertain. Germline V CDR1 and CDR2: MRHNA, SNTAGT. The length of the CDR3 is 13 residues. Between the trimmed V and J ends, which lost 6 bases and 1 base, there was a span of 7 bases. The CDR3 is CASSAESNQPQHF. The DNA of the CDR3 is TGTGCCAGCAGCGCCGAGAGCAATCAGCCCCAGCATTTT.

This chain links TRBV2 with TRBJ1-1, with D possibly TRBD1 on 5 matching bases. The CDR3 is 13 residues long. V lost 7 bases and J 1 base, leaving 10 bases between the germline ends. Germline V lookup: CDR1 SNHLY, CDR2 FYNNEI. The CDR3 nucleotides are TGTGCCAGCAACTTCGACAGGAACACTGAAGCTTTCTTT. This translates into CASNFDRNTEAFF.

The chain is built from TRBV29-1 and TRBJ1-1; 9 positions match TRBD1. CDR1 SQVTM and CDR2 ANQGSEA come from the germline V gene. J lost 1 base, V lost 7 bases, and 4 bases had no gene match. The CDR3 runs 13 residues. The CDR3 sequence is CSAQGQGNTEAFF. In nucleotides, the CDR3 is TGCAGCGCACAGGGACAGGGGAACACTGAAGCTTTCTTT.

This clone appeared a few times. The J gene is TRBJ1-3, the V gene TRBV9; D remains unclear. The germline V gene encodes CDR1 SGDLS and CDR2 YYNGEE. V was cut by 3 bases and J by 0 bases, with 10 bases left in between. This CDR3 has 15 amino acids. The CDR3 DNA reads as TGTGCCAGCAGCGGTAGAATCGGCTCTGGAAACACCATATATTTT. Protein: CASSGRIGSGNTIYF.

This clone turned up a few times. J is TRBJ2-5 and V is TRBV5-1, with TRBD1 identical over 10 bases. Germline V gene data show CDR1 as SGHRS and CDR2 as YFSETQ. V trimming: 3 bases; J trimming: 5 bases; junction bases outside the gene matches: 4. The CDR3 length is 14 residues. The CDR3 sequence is CASSSGTGVETQYF. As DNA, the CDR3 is TGCGCCAGCAGCTCAGGGACAGGGGTGGAGACCCAGTACTTC.

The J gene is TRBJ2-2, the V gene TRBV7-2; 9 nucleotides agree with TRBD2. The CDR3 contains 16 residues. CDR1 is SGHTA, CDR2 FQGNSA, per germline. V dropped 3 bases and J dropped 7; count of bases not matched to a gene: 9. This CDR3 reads CASSFSAGGRSGELFF. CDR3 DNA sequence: TGTGCCAGCAGCTTCTCGGCGGGGGGGCGGAGCGGGGAGCTGTTTTTT. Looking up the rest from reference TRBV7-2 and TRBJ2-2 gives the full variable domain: GAGVSQSPSNKVTEKGKDVELRCDPISGHTALYWYRQSLGQGLEFLIYFQGNSAPDKSGLPSDRFSAERTGGSVSTLTIQRTQQEDSAVYLCASSFSAGGRSGELFFGEGSRLTVL.

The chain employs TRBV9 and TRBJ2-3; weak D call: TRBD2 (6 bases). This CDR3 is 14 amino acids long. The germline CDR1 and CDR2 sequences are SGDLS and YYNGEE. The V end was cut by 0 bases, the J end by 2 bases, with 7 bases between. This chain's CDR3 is CASSVGGITDTQYF. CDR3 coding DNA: TGTGCCAGCAGCGTAGGCGGGATCACAGATACGCAGTATTTT.

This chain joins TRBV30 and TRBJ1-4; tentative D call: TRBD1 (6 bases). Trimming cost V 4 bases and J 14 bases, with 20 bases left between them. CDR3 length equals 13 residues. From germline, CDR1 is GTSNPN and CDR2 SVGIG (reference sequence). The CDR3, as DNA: TGTGCCTGGAACGGCAGGGGCAGCAGTTGGCTGTTTTTT. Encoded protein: CAWNGRGSSWLFF.

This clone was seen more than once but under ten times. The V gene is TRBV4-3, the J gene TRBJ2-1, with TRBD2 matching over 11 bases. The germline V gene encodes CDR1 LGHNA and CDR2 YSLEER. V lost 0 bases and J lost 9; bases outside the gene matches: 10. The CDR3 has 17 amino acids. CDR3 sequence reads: CASSQDASGGPGGEQFF. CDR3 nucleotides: TGCGCCAGCAGCCAAGATGCTAGCGGGGGGCCAGGGGGTGAGCAGTTCTTC.

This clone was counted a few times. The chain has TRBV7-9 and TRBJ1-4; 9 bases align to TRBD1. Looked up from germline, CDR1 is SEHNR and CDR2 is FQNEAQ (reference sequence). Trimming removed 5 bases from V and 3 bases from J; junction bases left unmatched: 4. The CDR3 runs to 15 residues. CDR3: CASSTWTGANEKLFF. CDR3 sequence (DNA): TGTGCCAGCAGCACCTGGACAGGGGCTAATGAAAAACTGTTTTTT.

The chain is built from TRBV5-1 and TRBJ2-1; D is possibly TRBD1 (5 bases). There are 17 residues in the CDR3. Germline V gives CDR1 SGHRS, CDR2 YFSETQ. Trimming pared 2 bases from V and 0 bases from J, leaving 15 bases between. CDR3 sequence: CASSFTTGLSSYNEQFF. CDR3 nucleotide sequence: TGCGCCAGCAGCTTCACCACAGGCCTGAGCTCCTACAATGAGCAGTTCTTC.

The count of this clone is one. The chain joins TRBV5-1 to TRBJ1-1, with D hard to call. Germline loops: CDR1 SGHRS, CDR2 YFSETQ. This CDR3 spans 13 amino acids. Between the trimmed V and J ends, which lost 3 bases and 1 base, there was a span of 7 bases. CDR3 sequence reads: CASSYVANTEAFF. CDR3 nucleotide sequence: TGCGCCAGCAGCTATGTGGCGAACACTGAAGCTTTCTTT.